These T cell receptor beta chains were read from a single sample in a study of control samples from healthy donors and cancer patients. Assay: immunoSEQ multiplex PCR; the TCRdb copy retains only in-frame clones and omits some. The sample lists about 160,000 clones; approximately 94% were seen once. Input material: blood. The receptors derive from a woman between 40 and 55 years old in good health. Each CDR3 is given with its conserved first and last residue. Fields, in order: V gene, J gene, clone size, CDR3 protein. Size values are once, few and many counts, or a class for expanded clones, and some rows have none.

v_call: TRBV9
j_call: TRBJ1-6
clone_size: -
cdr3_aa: CASGGGETISSPLHF

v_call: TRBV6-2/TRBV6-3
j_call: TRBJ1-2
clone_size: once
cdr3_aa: CASSSRDRYLGGYTF

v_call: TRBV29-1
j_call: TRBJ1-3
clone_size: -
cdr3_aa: CSVGMTRGPGSGNTIYF

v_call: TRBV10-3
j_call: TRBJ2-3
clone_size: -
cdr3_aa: CATSELAGGRTDTQYF

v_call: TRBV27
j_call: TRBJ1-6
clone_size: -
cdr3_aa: CASRLSGRIYNSPLHF

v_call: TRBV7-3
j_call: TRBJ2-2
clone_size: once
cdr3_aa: CASSFSLTGELFF

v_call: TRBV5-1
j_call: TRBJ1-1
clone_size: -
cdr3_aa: CASSIGQGSAQAFF

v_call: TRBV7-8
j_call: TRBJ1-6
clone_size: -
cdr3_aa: CASSSDNSPLHF

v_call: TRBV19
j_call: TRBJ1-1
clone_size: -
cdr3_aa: CASSSPGGRVDTEAFF

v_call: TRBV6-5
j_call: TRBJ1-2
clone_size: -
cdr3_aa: CATVVAQGNYGYTF

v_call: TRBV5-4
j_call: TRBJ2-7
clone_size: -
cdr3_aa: CASSSQALAGLSYEQYF